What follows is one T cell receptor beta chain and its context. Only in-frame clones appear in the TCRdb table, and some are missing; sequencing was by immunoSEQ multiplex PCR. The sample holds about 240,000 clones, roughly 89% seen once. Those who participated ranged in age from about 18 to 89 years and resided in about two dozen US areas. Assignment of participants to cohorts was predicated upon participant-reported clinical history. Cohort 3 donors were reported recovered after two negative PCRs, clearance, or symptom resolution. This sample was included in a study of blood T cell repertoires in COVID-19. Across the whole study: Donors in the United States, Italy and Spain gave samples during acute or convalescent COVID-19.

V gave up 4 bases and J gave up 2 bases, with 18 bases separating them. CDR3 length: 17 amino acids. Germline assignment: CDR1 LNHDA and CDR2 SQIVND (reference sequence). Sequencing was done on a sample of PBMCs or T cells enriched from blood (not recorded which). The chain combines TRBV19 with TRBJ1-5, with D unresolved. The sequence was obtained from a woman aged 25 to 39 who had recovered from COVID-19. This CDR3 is CASSNAGGRVGNQPQHF. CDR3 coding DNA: TGTGCCAGTAGTAACGCGGGCGGAAGGGTTGGCAATCAGCCCCAGCATTTT.